This TCR beta chain was sequenced for a study of T cell responses to AZD1222 COVID-19 vaccine. Across the study: Pooling was applied to second doses at about 4 or about 12 weeks.

Germline V lookup: CDR1 LNHDA, CDR2 SQIVND (reference sequence). With 0 bases clipped from V and 3 bases from J, the junction kept 4 bases outside the gene matches. This CDR3 region has 16 residues. As for this clone: Its specificity is not known.

The table came from immunoSEQ multiplex PCR; TCRdb's copy has only in-frame clones and leaves some out. The table includes more than 85,000 clones, roughly nine tenths detected once. Regarding the study as a whole: Variant regions that are unmutated are reportedly the target of nearly half of spike-specific TCRs. The study found Spike-specific TCR breadth and depth rose after two AZD1222 doses.

The sequence was collected from an adult in good health. This sequence joins TRBV19 and TRBJ2-7; 11 bases line up with TRBD2. The input for sequencing was peripheral blood, taken on day 0 of AZD1222 vaccination. The CDR3 reads CASSIELAGDHYEQYF. The CDR3 nucleotides read TGTGCCAGTAGTATAGAACTAGCGGGGGACCACTACGAGCAGTACTTC.